The 26 T cell receptor beta chains given below trace back to one sample, sequenced in a study of beta chain features in type 1 diabetes (dated by TCRdb to 2017 to 2018). Library preparation was by the immunoSEQ multiplex PCR assay. The entire isolated RNA was reverse transcribed using the High Capacity cDNA Reverse Transcription Kit, and thus expressed TCRB transcripts were sequenced. TCRdb re-hosts the immuneACCESS table, in-frame sequences only. Its copies lack some clones; in the studies checked, an unresolved V gene accounts for under half of them, and the cause for the rest is not known. The sample records around 500,000 clones, roughly 10% of which are singletons. Together, the top ten hold about 0.042% of the sample. The sequenced sample consisted of naive CD4+ T cells from blood. Interpreted using the paper, the cell subset or site label stands for: true naive CD4+ T cells. The receptors were gathered from a woman younger than 35 in good health.

V and J are TRBV5-4 and TRBJ2-5, with a possible D match to TRBD1 (6 bases). V shed 7 bases and J shed 2 bases, with 12 bases lying between them. The length of the CDR3 is 13 residues. Germline CDR1 SGHNT, CDR2 YYREEE (reference sequence). Here the CDR3 DNA reads TGTGCCAGCCAAAGACAGGAACAAGAGACCCAGTACTTC. It encodes CASQRQEQETQYF. The variable domain in full, completed from reference TRBV5-4 and TRBJ2-5, reads ETGVTQSPTHLIKTRGQQVTLRCSSQSGHNTVSWYQQALGQGPQFIFQYYREEENGRGNFPPRFSGLQFPNYSSELNVNALELDDSALYLCASQRQEQETQYFGPGTRLLVL.

V is TRBV18 and J is TRBJ2-5, with 12 bases identical to TRBD2. The CDR3 is made up of 17 amino acids. V was clipped by 0 bases and J by 1 base; unmatched bases: 3. Germline CDR1 is KGHSH and CDR2 is LQKENI. For the CDR3, the DNA is TGTGCCAGCTCACCACCGGGACTAGCGGGTTCCCAAGAGACCCAGTACTTC. Its protein product is CASSPPGLAGSQETQYF.

In its sample, this clone was seen a few times. J is TRBJ2-1 and V is TRBV5-1; tentative D call: TRBD1 (6 bases). Germline V lookup: CDR1 SGHRS, CDR2 YFSETQ. The ends were cut back, 0 bases at V and 6 bases at J, with 13 bases in the middle. The CDR3 is 15 residues long. The CDR3 reads CASSLVGGSSNEQFF. The CDR3 region has the DNA TGCGCCAGCAGCTTGGTAGGGGGTTCGAGCAATGAGCAGTTCTTC.

There are a few counts of this clone. The genes are TRBV5-4 and TRBJ1-1; the D is unclear. Per germline, CDR1 SGHNT and CDR2 YYREEE (reference sequence). Trimming removed 0 bases at V and 5 bases at J, with 11 bases between. The CDR3 has 14 residues. The CDR3 reads CASSLGSGRTEAFF. The CDR3 bases are TGTGCCAGCAGCTTGGGGAGTGGTAGGACTGAAGCTTTCTTT.

The V call is TRBV7-9, the J call TRBJ1-5, with D uncertain. In germline, CDR1 is SEHNR, CDR2 FQNEAQ (reference sequence). V was clipped by 5 bases and J by 1 base, with 9 bases between them. The CDR3 has 14 residues. The CDR3 is CASSRSGSNQPQHF. Here the CDR3 DNA reads TGTGCCAGCAGCCGATCGGGGAGCAATCAGCCCCAGCATTTT.

This clone came up a few times. V is TRBV4-3 and J is TRBJ2-2; D unclear. The CDR3 is 16 amino acids. CDR1 is LGHNA, CDR2 YSLEER, per germline. V was trimmed by 5 bases and J by 0 bases, leaving 13 bases between them. CDR3 in DNA: TGCGCCAGCAGCTCACAACGGACGGCGAACACCGGGGAGCTGTTTTTT. This sequence encodes CASSSQRTANTGELFF.

Only a few counts were recorded for this clone. The rearrangement joins TRBV20-1 to TRBJ2-5, with D possibly matching TRBD1 (5 bases). V was shortened by 6 bases and J by 5 bases, with 10 bases between the two germline ends. The CDR3 sequence is 11 residues long. Germline assignment: CDR1 DFQATT and CDR2 SNEGSKA (reference sequence). The chain's CDR3 is CSANKGETQYF. In DNA, the CDR3 is TGCAGTGCAAATAAGGGGGAGACCCAGTACTTC.

The chain combines TRBV5-1 with TRBJ2-5, with D uncertain. The V end lost 0 bases, the J end lost 5 bases, and 20 bases lay between the germline ends. CDR1 is SGHRS, CDR2 YFSETQ, per germline. There are 17 residues in the CDR3. The CDR3 region has the DNA TGCGCCAGCAGCTTGGCCCCCGTCAACAGTCCCTTCGAGACCCAGTACTTC. Amino acid sequence: CASSLAPVNSPFETQYF.

This clone was picked up a small number of times. The CDR3 is CASTMDRNYGYTF. CDR3 DNA sequence: TGTGCCAGCACTATGGACAGGAACTATGGCTACACCTTC. This chain links TRBV7-2 with TRBJ1-2, with 7 bases identical to TRBD1. The CDR3 totals 13 residues. In germline, CDR1 is SGHTA, CDR2 FQGNSA. The J segment lost 2 bases and the V segment lost 7 bases, leaving 4 bases of the junction unmatched.

The chain employs TRBV6-6 and TRBJ2-7; 7 positions agree with TRBD1. The CDR3 contains 14 residues. Unmatched junction bases numbered 8, after V lost 6 bases and J lost 3 bases. Germline CDR1 MNHNY, CDR2 SVGAGI (reference sequence). CDR3 loop: CASRQGLGSYEQYV. The DNA of the CDR3 is TGTGCCAGCAGACAGGGGCTGGGTAGCTACGAGCAGTACGTC.

This clone has just a few counts. This sequence joins TRBV28 and TRBJ1-5, with D perhaps matching TRBD1 (6 bases). Trimming cost V 6 bases and J 8 bases, with 14 bases left between them. From germline, CDR1 is MDHEN and CDR2 SYDVKM. CDR3 length: 13 residues. CDR3 DNA: TGTGCCAGCAGATATTTACAGGGAAAGCCCCAGCATTTT. Residues: CASRYLQGKPQHF.

The J gene is TRBJ1-2, the V gene TRBV25-1; D might be TRBD1 (5 bases). CDR3 length: 15 residues. The V end was cut by 5 bases, the J end by 2 bases, with 15 bases between. Per the germline V gene, CDR1 is MGHDK and CDR2 is SYGVNS. This chain's CDR3 is CASSPHRGMNYGYTF. As DNA, the CDR3 is TGTGCCAGCAGTCCCCATCGGGGGATGAACTATGGCTACACCTTC.

For this clone: This same CDR3 is encoded by further DNA sequences in the sample. The gene calls are TRBV28 and TRBJ2-7; tentatively, D is TRBD1 (6 bases). Deletions cut 5 bases from V and 4 bases from J, with 9 bases between. The CDR3 has 12 amino acids. Germline V lookup: CDR1 MDHEN, CDR2 SYDVKM. The DNA for the CDR3 is TGTGCCAGCAGTCTTCAGGGGTACGAGCAGTACGTC. Protein: CASSLQGYEQYV.

J is TRBJ2-1 and V is TRBV27; D possibly corresponds to TRBD1 (7 bases). Trimming removed 3 bases from V and 1 base from J, with 19 bases in between. The CDR3 contains 18 residues. Germline CDR1 reads MNHEY; CDR2 reads SMNVEV (reference sequence). CDR3 sequence: CASSFRGVADRSYNEQFF. DNA for the CDR3: TGTGCCAGCAGTTTCAGGGGGGTAGCGGACCGTTCCTACAATGAGCAGTTCTTC.

This clone was counted a few times. This chain connects TRBV14 to TRBJ1-3; D is ambiguous. V shed 3 bases and J shed 3 bases, with 0 bases lying between them. The CDR3 contains 11 residues. The germline V gene has CDR1 SGHDN and CDR2 FVKESK. CDR3 residues: CASSHGNTIYF. In DNA form, the CDR3 reads TGTGCCAGCAGCCATGGAAACACCATATATTTT.

This clone has a handful of counts. The chain combines TRBV5-6 with TRBJ2-5, with D unclear. Germline CDR1 and CDR2: SGHDT and YYEEEE. The CDR3 contains 14 residues. Trimming pared 4 bases from V and 5 bases from J, leaving 15 bases between. Written as DNA, the CDR3 is TGTGCCAGCAGCCATGGGCCGCAGTGGGAGACCCAGTACTTC. Translating it yields CASSHGPQWETQYF.

In its sample, this clone was seen a few times. The V and J genes are TRBV9 and TRBJ2-5; D is uncertain. Per germline, CDR1 SGDLS and CDR2 YYNGEE. V was cut by 3 bases and J by 1 base, with 7 bases left in between. There are 13 residues in the CDR3. The CDR3 region has the DNA TGTGCCAGCAGCGACATACCCCAAGAGACCCAGTACTTC. Translated, it gives CASSDIPQETQYF.

The V gene is TRBV7-2, the J gene TRBJ2-7; 12 bases line up with TRBD2. The junction had 2 bases not matched to a gene; V was cut back by 5 bases and J by 6 bases. Germline V gene lookup returns CDR1 SGHTA and CDR2 FQGNSA. The CDR3 loop spans 13 amino acids. DNA for the CDR3: TGTGCCAGCAGCACGACTAGCGGGGGCGAGCAGTACTTC. Translating gives CASSTTSGGEQYF. The variable domain in full, with the rest retrieved from reference TRBV7-2 and TRBJ2-7, is GAGVSQSPSNKVTEKGKDVELRCDPISGHTALYWYRQSLGQGLEFLIYFQGNSAPDKSGLPSDRFSAERTGGSVSTLTIQRTQQEDSAVYLCASSTTSGGEQYFGPGTRLTVT.

This clone was seen a few times. The chain joins TRBV4-3 to TRBJ2-3, with 7 bases aligning to TRBD2. Germline-derived CDR1 and CDR2 are LGHNA and YSLEER. The V segment lost 4 bases and the J segment 2 bases; nucleotides outside the gene matches: 3. This CDR3 has 14 residues. The CDR3 nucleotides are TGCGCCAGCAGCCCCGCGGGGGACACAGATACGCAGTATTTT. Translating it yields CASSPAGDTDTQYF.

This clone was counted between two and nine times. V usage is TRBV4-2 and J usage is TRBJ2-3; tentative D call: TRBD2 (5 bases). The germline gives CDR1 LGHNA, CDR2 YNFKEQ. The CDR3 is 14 residues long. Trimming took 2 bases from V and 5 from J, leaving 11 bases between them. The CDR3 DNA sequence: TGTGCCAGCAGCCAATACCTAGCAGAAGATACGCAGTATTTT. Translated, it gives CASSQYLAEDTQYF.

A few counts support this clone. This chain joins TRBV6-6 and TRBJ2-5; maybe TRBD1 (6 bases). Trimming took off 1 base at V and 2 bases at J, with 8 bases between the two ends. The CDR3 length is 14 residues. Germline loops: CDR1 MNHNY, CDR2 SVGAGI (reference sequence). Written as DNA, the CDR3 is TGTGCCAGCAGTTACTTTGGACAGCAAGAGACCCAGTACTTC. This gives the protein CASSYFGQQETQYF.

The sample holds a few counts of this clone. V gene TRBV5-4 combines with J gene TRBJ2-7; 8 bases match TRBD2. V lost 3 bases to trimming and J lost 0 bases; unmatched junction nucleotides: 2. Germline CDR1 SGHNT, CDR2 YYREEE (reference sequence). This CDR3 is 14 amino acids long. CDR3 sequence: CASSSGLASYEQYF. CDR3 DNA sequence: TGTGCCAGCAGCTCCGGACTAGCCTCCTACGAGCAGTACTTC.

The chain links TRBV7-9 to TRBJ2-7, with 10 bases lining up with TRBD1. This CDR3 has 14 residues. The V segment lost 5 bases and the J segment 2 bases; nucleotides outside the gene matches: 3. Germline loops: CDR1 SEHNR, CDR2 FQNEAQ (reference sequence). CDR3 in amino acids: CASSPGTGAYEQYF. The CDR3 coding sequence is TGTGCCAGCAGCCCGGGGACAGGGGCCTACGAGCAGTACTTC.

This clone was recorded only once. The rearrangement links TRBV11-2 to TRBJ2-5; 7 bases are a match to TRBD1. The CDR3 has 17 amino acids. CDR1 is SGHAT, CDR2 FQNNGV, per germline. With 5 bases clipped from V and 4 bases from J, the junction kept 16 bases outside the gene matches. Written as DNA, the CDR3 is TGTGCCAGCAGCCAGGGCTGGAGCACAGGGGCCCGAGAGACCCAGTACTTC. Its translation is CASSQGWSTGARETQYF.

The chain uses TRBV30 and TRBJ1-2; D possibly corresponds to TRBD1 (6 bases). The CDR3 covers 13 residues. The V and J ends lost 0 bases and 5 bases respectively, with 10 bases between them. The germline V gene has CDR1 GTSNPN and CDR2 SVGIG (reference sequence). CDR3 coding DNA: TGTGCCTGGAGTGTAATCCAGGGGTATGGCTACACCTTC. It yields the protein CAWSVIQGYGYTF.

The chain combines TRBV25-1 with TRBJ2-1, with D tentatively TRBD1 or TRBD2 (6 bases each). Germline V gene data show CDR1 as MGHDK and CDR2 as SYGVNS. This CDR3 is 16 amino acids long. Deletions cut 2 bases from V and 4 bases from J, with 15 bases between. CDR3 loop: CASSEIGGTLYNEQFF. DNA of the CDR3: TGTGCCAGCAGTGAAATTGGGGGGACACTTTACAATGAGCAGTTCTTC.